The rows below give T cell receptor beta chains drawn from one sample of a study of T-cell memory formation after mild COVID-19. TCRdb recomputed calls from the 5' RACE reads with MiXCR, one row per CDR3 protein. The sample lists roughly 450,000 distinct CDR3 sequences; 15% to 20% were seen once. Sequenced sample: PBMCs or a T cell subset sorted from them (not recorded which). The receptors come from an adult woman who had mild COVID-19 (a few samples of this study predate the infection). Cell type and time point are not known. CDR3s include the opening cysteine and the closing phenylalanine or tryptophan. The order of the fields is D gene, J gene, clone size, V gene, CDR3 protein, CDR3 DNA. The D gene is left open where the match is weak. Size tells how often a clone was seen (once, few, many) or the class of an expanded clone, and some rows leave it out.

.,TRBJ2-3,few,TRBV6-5,CASSSPARGAKDTQYF,TGTGCCAGCAGCTCCCCCGCGAGGGGCGCGAAAGATACGCAGTATTTT
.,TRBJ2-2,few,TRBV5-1,CASTRDQNTGELFF,TGCGCCAGCACCCGGGACCAGAACACCGGGGAGCTGTTTTTT
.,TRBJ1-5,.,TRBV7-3,CASGQPLNQPQHF,TGTGCGTCGGGACAACCTTTAAATCAGCCCCAGCATTTT
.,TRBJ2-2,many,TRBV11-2,CASSLAAAGELFF,TGTGCCAGCAGCTTAGCAGCCGCCGGGGAGCTGTTTTTT
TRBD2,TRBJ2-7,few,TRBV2,CASSEAPGGKFSYEQYF,TGTGCCAGCAGTGAAGCCCCGGGGGGGAAATTCTCCTACGAGCAGTACTTC
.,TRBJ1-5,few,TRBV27,CASSKYGGLTRGQPQHF,TGTGCCAGCTCGAAGTACGGGGGCTTGACGAGAGGTCAGCCCCAGCATTTT
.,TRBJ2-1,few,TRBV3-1,CASSQEKVAISYNEQFF,TGTGCCAGCAGCCAAGAGAAGGTAGCCATCTCCTACAATGAGCAGTTCTTC
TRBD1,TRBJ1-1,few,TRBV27,CASSLSGQGGTEAFF,TGTGCCAGCAGTTTATCGGGACAGGGGGGCACTGAAGCTTTCTTT
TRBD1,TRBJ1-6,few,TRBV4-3,CASSQSLQGAGYNSPLHF,TGCGCCAGCAGCCAGTCCTTACAGGGGGCAGGATATAATTCACCCCTCCACTTT
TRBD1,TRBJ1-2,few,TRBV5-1,CASSSGTEDYGYTF,TGCGCCAGCAGCTCCGGGACAGAGGACTATGGCTACACCTTC
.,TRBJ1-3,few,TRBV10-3,CAISESNEYTIYF,TGTGCCATCAGTGAGTCGAACGAATACACCATATATTTT
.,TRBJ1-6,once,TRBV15,CATSREVANSPLHF,TGTGCCACCAGCAGAGAAGTAGCTAATTCACCCCTCCACTTT
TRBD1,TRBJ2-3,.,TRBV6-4,CATATGGLWTDTQYF,TGTGCCACCGCGACAGGGGGCTTATGGACAGATACGCAGTATTTT
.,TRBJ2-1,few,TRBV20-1,CSAPRQYNEQFF,TGCAGTGCTCCCCGCCAATACAATGAGCAGTTCTTC
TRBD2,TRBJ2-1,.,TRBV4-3,CASSQGISGRANNEQFF,TGCGCCAGCAGCCAGGGTATAAGCGGGAGGGCGAACAATGAGCAGTTCTTC
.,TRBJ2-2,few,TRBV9,CASSVIFPGELFF,TGTGCCAGCAGCGTAATCTTTCCCGGGGAGCTGTTTTTT
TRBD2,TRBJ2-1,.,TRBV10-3,CAISGMGLAGVDEQFF,TGTGCCATCAGTGGAATGGGACTAGCGGGAGTCGATGAGCAGTTCTTC
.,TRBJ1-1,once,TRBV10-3,CAIGRSNTEAFF,TGTGCCATCGGGCGGTCGAACACTGAAGCTTTCTTT
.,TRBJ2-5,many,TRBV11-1,CASSLTEGARETQYF,TGTGCCAGCAGCTTAACGGAGGGGGCAAGAGAGACCCAGTACTTC
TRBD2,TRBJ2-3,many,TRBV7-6,CASSLAGTSGGLAQYF,TGTGCCAGCAGCTTAGCTGGGACTAGCGGGGGTTTGGCGCAGTATTTT
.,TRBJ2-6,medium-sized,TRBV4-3,CASSQDSGTGANVLTF,TGCGCCAGCAGCCAAGACTCCGGGACTGGGGCCAACGTCCTGACTTTC
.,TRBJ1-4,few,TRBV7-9,CASSLARQVRATNEKLFF,TGTGCCAGCAGCTTAGCTAGACAAGTCAGAGCAACTAATGAAAAACTGTTTTTT
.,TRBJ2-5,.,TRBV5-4,CASSSKGASETQYF,TGTGCCAGCAGCTCCAAGGGTGCGTCGGAGACCCAGTACTTC
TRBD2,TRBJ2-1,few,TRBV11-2,CASSLTSGEPYNEQFF,TGTGCCAGCAGCTTAACTAGCGGGGAACCATACAATGAGCAGTTCTTC
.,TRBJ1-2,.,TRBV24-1,CATSDAPDYGYTF,TGTGCCACCAGTGATGCCCCCGACTATGGCTACACCTTC
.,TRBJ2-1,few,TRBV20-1,CSASGPAQFF,TGCAGTGCTAGCGGCCCTGCGCAGTTCTTC
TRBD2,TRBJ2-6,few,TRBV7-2,CASSKPLLAGNSGANVLTF,TGTGCCAGCAGCAAACCGCTTCTAGCGGGGAACTCTGGGGCCAACGTCCTGACTTTC
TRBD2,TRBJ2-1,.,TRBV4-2,CASSQDLSGRFNEQFF,TGTGCCAGCAGCCAAGATCTTAGCGGGAGGTTTAATGAGCAGTTCTTC
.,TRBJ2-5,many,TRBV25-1,CASSESGRPYQETQYF,TGTGCCAGCAGTGAGTCGGGGAGACCGTACCAAGAGACCCAGTACTTC
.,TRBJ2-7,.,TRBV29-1,CSVVLGGSDYEQYF,TGCAGCGTTGTTCTAGGGGGGAGCGACTACGAGCAGTACTTC
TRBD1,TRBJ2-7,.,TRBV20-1,CSARIGGQGREQYF,TGCAGTGCTAGGATCGGGGGACAGGGGCGCGAGCAGTACTTC
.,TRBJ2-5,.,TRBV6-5,CASRTHPQGFGETQYF,TGTGCCAGCAGGACCCACCCCCAGGGGTTTGGAGAGACCCAGTACTTC
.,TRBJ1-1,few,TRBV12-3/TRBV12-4,CASSLPAGGGTEAFF,TGTGCCAGCAGTTTACCCGCCGGGGGGGGCACTGAAGCTTTCTTT
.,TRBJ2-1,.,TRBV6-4,CASNASGTASSYNEQFF,TGTGCCAGCAACGCCTCCGGGACGGCTAGCTCCTACAATGAGCAGTTCTTC
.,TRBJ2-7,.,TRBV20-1,CSAPAIYEQYF,TGCAGTGCGCCGGCCATCTACGAGCAGTACTTC
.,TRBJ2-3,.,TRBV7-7,CASSRLGTDTQYF,TGTGCTAGCAGCCGCCTAGGGACAGATACGCAGTATTTT
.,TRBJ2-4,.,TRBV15,CATSRDRNSFYIQYF,TGTGCCACCAGCAGAGATCGGAATAGCTTTTACATTCAGTACTTC
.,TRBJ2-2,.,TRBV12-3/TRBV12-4,CASSLARHTGELFF,TGTGCCAGCAGTTTAGCCAGGCACACCGGGGAGCTGTTTTTT
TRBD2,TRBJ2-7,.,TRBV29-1,CSVEFGGEPGEQYF,TGCAGCGTTGAATTTGGGGGGGAACCTGGCGAGCAGTACTTC
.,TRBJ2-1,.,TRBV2,CASSDSGNYNEQFF,TGTGCCAGCAGTGATTCGGGGAATTACAATGAGCAGTTCTTC
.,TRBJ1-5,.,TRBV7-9,CASSFGDQPQHF,TGTGCCAGCAGCTTTGGGGATCAGCCCCAGCATTTT
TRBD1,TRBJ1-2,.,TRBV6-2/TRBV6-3,CASSSRQGHLYGYTF,TGTGCCAGCAGCTCGAGACAGGGTCACCTCTATGGCTACACCTTC
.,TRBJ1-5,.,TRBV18,CASSPSGLNQPQHF,TGTGCCAGCTCACCATCGGGGTTAAATCAGCCCCAGCATTTT
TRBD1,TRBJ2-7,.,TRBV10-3,CAILEQGGEQYF,TGTGCCATCCTCGAACAGGGGGGCGAGCAGTACTTC
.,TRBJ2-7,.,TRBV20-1,CSARDPLGFGGYEQYF,TGCAGTGCTAGAGATCCCCTGGGGTTCGGGGGATACGAGCAGTACTTC
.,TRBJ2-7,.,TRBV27,CASTQAARGISYEQYF,TGTGCCAGCACTCAGGCCGCCCGGGGGATCTCCTACGAGCAGTACTTC
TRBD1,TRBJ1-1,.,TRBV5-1,CASTLTGRTNTEAFF,TGCGCCAGCACCCTGACAGGGAGAACTAACACTGAAGCTTTCTTT
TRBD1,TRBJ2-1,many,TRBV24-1,CATSPGTGSSYNEQFF,TGTGCCACCAGCCCGGGGACAGGGAGCTCCTACAATGAGCAGTTCTTC
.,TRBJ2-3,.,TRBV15,CATSGIDTQYF,TGTGCCACCAGCGGGATTGATACGCAGTATTTT
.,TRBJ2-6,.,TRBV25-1,CASTGYGANVLTF,TGTGCCAGCACGGGGTATGGGGCCAACGTCCTGACTTTC
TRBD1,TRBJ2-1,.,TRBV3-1,CASSQGQGRHEQFF,TGTGCCAGCAGCCAGGGACAGGGTAGACATGAGCAGTTCTTC
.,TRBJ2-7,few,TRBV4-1,CASSQVLGGSYEQYF,TGCGCCAGCAGCCAAGTTCTAGGGGGATCCTACGAGCAGTACTTC
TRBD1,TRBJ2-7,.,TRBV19,CASSRDSLSASSYEQYF,TGTGCCAGTAGTAGGGACAGCCTCTCTGCCAGCTCCTACGAGCAGTACTTC
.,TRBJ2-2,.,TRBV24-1,CATSVELARNTGELFF,TGTGCCACCAGTGTCGAATTAGCGAGGAACACCGGGGAGCTGTTTTTT
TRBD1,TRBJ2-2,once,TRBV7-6,CASSASGTGNTGELFF,TGTGCCAGCAGCGCCTCCGGGACAGGGAACACCGGGGAGCTGTTTTTT